This T cell receptor beta chain was sequenced for a study of PD-L1 blockade in urothelial cancer. Assay: immunoSEQ multiplex PCR; the TCRdb copy retains only in-frame clones and omits some. The sample lists tens of thousands of clones; 60% to 85% were seen once. CDR3 length: 14 amino acids. V lost 4 bases and J 1 base, leaving 11 bases between the germline ends. The germline CDR1 and CDR2 sequences are SGHNT and YYREEE (reference sequence). The origin of this receptor is a man aged 70-80 years with urothelial cancer. The chain employs TRBV5-4 and TRBJ2-5; tentative D call: TRBD1 (6 bases). This sample comprised PBMCs, obtained around atezolizumab (anti-PD-L1) treatment. CDR3 region: CASSQGQTQETQYF. In DNA, the CDR3 is TGTGCCAGCAGCCAAGGACAGACCCAAGAGACCCAGTACTTC.